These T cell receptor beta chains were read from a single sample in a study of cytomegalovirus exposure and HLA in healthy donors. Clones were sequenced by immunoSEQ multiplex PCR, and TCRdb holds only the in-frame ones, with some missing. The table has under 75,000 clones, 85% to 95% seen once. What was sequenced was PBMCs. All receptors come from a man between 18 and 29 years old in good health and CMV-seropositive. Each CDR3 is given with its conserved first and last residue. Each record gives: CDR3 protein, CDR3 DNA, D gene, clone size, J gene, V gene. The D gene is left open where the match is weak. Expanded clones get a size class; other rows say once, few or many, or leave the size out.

cdr3_aa: CASSLSSGGEGYTF
cdr3_nt: TGCGCCAGCAGCCTATCATCAGGGGGCGAGGGCTACACCTTC
d_call: TRBD1
clone_size: .
j_call: TRBJ1-2
v_call: TRBV5-1

cdr3_aa: CASSLELGSGNTGELFF
cdr3_nt: TGTGCCAGCAGCCTAGAACTAGGGAGCGGGAACACCGGGGAGCTGTTTTTT
d_call: .
clone_size: once
j_call: TRBJ2-2
v_call: TRBV5-4

cdr3_aa: CASSGIPGLKHGEQYF
cdr3_nt: TGTGCCAGCAGTGGGATACCGGGTCTGAAGCACGGCGAGCAGTACTTC
d_call: .
clone_size: few
j_call: TRBJ2-7
v_call: TRBV2

cdr3_aa: CASSLPTSGYRADTQYF
cdr3_nt: TGCGCCAGCAGCCTACCGACTAGCGGGTATAGGGCAGATACGCAGTATTTT
d_call: TRBD2
clone_size: .
j_call: TRBJ2-3
v_call: TRBV5-1

cdr3_aa: CATSRDGGGEGYEQYF
cdr3_nt: TGTGCCACCAGCAGAGATGGTGGGGGCGAGGGCTACGAGCAGTACTTC
d_call: .
clone_size: .
j_call: TRBJ2-7
v_call: TRBV15

cdr3_aa: CASSQAGVGAEAFF
cdr3_nt: TGCGCCAGCAGCCAGGCAGGGGTCGGGGCTGAAGCTTTCTTT
d_call: .
clone_size: once
j_call: TRBJ1-1
v_call: TRBV4-1

cdr3_aa: CASSQGYGYTF
cdr3_nt: TGTGCCAGCAGCCAGGGCTATGGCTACACCTTC
d_call: .
clone_size: .
j_call: TRBJ1-2
v_call: TRBV6-1

cdr3_aa: CASSLAGSLETQYF
cdr3_nt: TGTGCCAGCAGTTTAGCGGGGTCCCTGGAGACCCAGTACTTC
d_call: .
clone_size: .
j_call: TRBJ2-5
v_call: TRBV27

cdr3_aa: CAWSVKSGQGPYEQYF
cdr3_nt: TGTGCCTGGAGTGTAAAGTCCGGACAGGGCCCCTACGAGCAGTACTTC
d_call: TRBD1
clone_size: .
j_call: TRBJ2-7
v_call: TRBV30

cdr3_aa: CATSRVGGDEQFF
cdr3_nt: TGTGCCACCAGCAGAGTAGGGGGGGACGAGCAGTTCTTC
d_call: .
clone_size: .
j_call: TRBJ2-1
v_call: TRBV15

cdr3_aa: CASNRQSPYEQYF
cdr3_nt: TGTGCCAGCAATAGACAGAGCCCCTACGAGCAGTACTTC
d_call: .
clone_size: .
j_call: TRBJ2-7
v_call: TRBV2

cdr3_aa: CASHQDLQGVSEAFF
cdr3_nt: TGTGCCAGCCACCAAGATTTACAGGGTGTCTCTGAAGCTTTCTTT
d_call: .
clone_size: .
j_call: TRBJ1-1
v_call: TRBV28

cdr3_aa: CASRGLTNNTDTQYF
cdr3_nt: TGTGCCAGCAGGGGCCTAACGAATAACACAGATACGCAGTATTTT
d_call: .
clone_size: .
j_call: TRBJ2-3
v_call: TRBV27

cdr3_aa: CASIGGVAGANVLTF
cdr3_nt: TGTGCCAGTATTGGAGGAGTTGCTGGGGCCAACGTCCTGACTTTC
d_call: .
clone_size: .
j_call: TRBJ2-6
v_call: TRBV19

cdr3_aa: CASSPSSSGSVEQFF
cdr3_nt: TGCGCCAGCAGTCCTAGTTCCAGCGGGAGTGTTGAGCAGTTCTTC
d_call: TRBD2
clone_size: once
j_call: TRBJ2-1
v_call: TRBV5-1

cdr3_aa: CATSKEGREQYF
cdr3_nt: TGTGCCACCAGCAAGGAGGGTCGCGAGCAGTACTTC
d_call: .
clone_size: .
j_call: TRBJ2-7
v_call: TRBV15

cdr3_aa: CASSRRELYNEQFF
cdr3_nt: TGTGCCAGCAGCCGCAGGGAACTCTACAATGAGCAGTTCTTC
d_call: .
clone_size: .
j_call: TRBJ2-1
v_call: TRBV27

cdr3_aa: CATAGLANTGELFF
cdr3_nt: TGTGCCACCGCAGGACTAGCCAACACCGGGGAGCTGTTTTTT
d_call: TRBD2
clone_size: .
j_call: TRBJ2-2
v_call: TRBV10-3

cdr3_aa: CASRPTGGSLAEQYF
cdr3_nt: TGTGCCAGTAGGCCCACAGGGGGCTCTTTGGCGGAGCAGTACTTC
d_call: TRBD1
clone_size: .
j_call: TRBJ2-7
v_call: TRBV19

cdr3_aa: CASSQGRSAAAQYF
cdr3_nt: TGTGCCAGCAGCCAAGGTCGGTCGGCCGCGGCGCAGTATTTT
d_call: .
clone_size: .
j_call: TRBJ2-3
v_call: TRBV4-2

cdr3_aa: CASSEQGEAFF
cdr3_nt: TGTGCCAGCAGTGAACAGGGGGAGGCTTTCTTT
d_call: TRBD1
clone_size: few
j_call: TRBJ1-1
v_call: TRBV6-1

cdr3_aa: CASSHRLGGSTAGELFF
cdr3_nt: TGTGCCAGCAGCCACCGTCTGGGCGGGAGTACGGCCGGGGAGCTGTTTTTT
d_call: TRBD2
clone_size: .
j_call: TRBJ2-2
v_call: TRBV14

cdr3_aa: CASSLTDSYNEQFF
cdr3_nt: TGTGCCAGCAGCTTGACAGATTCATACAATGAGCAGTTCTTC
d_call: .
clone_size: .
j_call: TRBJ2-1
v_call: TRBV7-6

cdr3_aa: CASSINRGKKNEQFF
cdr3_nt: TGTGCCAGCAGCATAAACAGGGGGAAGAAGAATGAGCAGTTCTTC
d_call: .
clone_size: .
j_call: TRBJ2-1
v_call: TRBV21-1

cdr3_aa: CASSLNPGYTGELFF
cdr3_nt: TGTGCCAGCAGCCTTAATCCGGGGTACACCGGGGAGCTGTTTTTT
d_call: .
clone_size: .
j_call: TRBJ2-2
v_call: TRBV11-2

cdr3_aa: CASSQDPDSASYNEQFF
cdr3_nt: TGCGCCAGCAGCCAAGATCCGGACTCCGCTTCCTACAATGAGCAGTTCTTC
d_call: .
clone_size: once
j_call: TRBJ2-1
v_call: TRBV4-1

cdr3_aa: CASSLRTSGRGGMWEQYF
cdr3_nt: TGTGCCAGCAGTTTGCGGACTAGCGGGAGAGGTGGGATGTGGGAGCAGTACTTC
d_call: TRBD2
clone_size: .
j_call: TRBJ2-7
v_call: TRBV27

cdr3_aa: CASSLADEQYF
cdr3_nt: TGCGCCAGCAGCTTGGCGGACGAGCAGTACTTC
d_call: .
clone_size: .
j_call: TRBJ2-7
v_call: TRBV5-1

cdr3_aa: CASSQRTSGMDETQYF
cdr3_nt: TGTGCCAGCAGCCAACGGACTAGCGGGATGGATGAGACCCAGTACTTC
d_call: TRBD2
clone_size: .
j_call: TRBJ2-5
v_call: TRBV4-2

cdr3_aa: CASTGGANVLTF
cdr3_nt: TGTGCCTCGACGGGTGGGGCCAACGTCCTGACTTTC
d_call: .
clone_size: .
j_call: TRBJ2-6
v_call: TRBV28